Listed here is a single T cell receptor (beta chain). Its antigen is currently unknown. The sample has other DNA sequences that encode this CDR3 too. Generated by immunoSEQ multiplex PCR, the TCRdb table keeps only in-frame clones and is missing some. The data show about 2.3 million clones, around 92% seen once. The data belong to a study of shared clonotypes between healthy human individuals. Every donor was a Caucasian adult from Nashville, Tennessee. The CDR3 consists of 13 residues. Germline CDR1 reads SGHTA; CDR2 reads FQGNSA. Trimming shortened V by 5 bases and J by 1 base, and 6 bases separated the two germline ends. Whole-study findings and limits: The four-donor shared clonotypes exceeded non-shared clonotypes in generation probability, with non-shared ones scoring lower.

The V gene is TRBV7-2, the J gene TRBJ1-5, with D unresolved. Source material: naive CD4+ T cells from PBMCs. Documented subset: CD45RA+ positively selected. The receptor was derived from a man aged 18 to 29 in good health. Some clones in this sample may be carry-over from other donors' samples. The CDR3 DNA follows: TGTGCCAGCAGCCCGGACAGCAATCAGCCCCAGCATTTT. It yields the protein CASSPDSNQPQHF.